This T cell receptor beta chain was identified during a study of identical twins. Whole-study results and caveats: There were fewer insertions in abundant cord blood beta clonotypes, but memory repertoires showed no such pattern.

This CDR3 is built from 15 residues. V was pared by 7 bases and J by 2 bases, with 9 bases of the junction left unmatched. CDR1 MNHNY and CDR2 SVGAGI come from the germline V gene (reference sequence). The donor group consisted entirely of healthy Caucasians. As regards this clonotype: Its specificity is not known.

TCRdb used MiXCR to reprocess the 5' RACE reads, holding one entry per CDR3 protein. The sample has around 1.7 million distinct CDR3 sequences, more than 30% seen once. The receptor was isolated from a newborn girl in good health. What was sequenced was cord blood. The genes are TRBV6-6 and TRBJ2-3; 7 bases align to TRBD1. DNA of the CDR3: TGTGCCAGCAACGGAGTGACAGGGAACACAGATACGCAGTATTTT. It is translated as CASNGVTGNTDTQYF.